The 20 T cell receptor beta chains below all came from one sample that was sequenced in a study of blood T cell repertoires in COVID-19. Assay: immunoSEQ multiplex PCR; the TCRdb copy retains only in-frame clones and omits some. The sample shows 55,000 or so clones, roughly 80% of them seen only once. The sample comprised peripheral blood. These receptors were obtained from a human donor in a cohort sampled during active or convalescent COVID-19.

This clone has a single count. V gene TRBV6-5 combines with J gene TRBJ2-3; the match to TRBD1 covers 7 bases. This CDR3 contains 14 residues. From germline, CDR1 is MNHEY and CDR2 SVGAGI. V trimming: 4 bases; J trimming: 3 bases; junction bases outside the gene matches: 4. CDR3 nucleotides: TGTGCCAGCAGTTCCCGACAGGGAACAGATACGCAGTATTTT. Translated, it gives CASSSRQGTDTQYF.

The DNA for the CDR3 is TGTGCCAGCAGCTGGAGGGTGACGGGCGAGCAGTACTTC. This gives the protein CASSWRVTGEQYF. The chain uses TRBV9 and TRBJ2-7, with D perhaps TRBD2 (6 bases). V lost 4 bases and J lost 6, with 14 bases in between. The CDR3 is made up of 13 amino acids. Germline CDR1 SGDLS, CDR2 YYNGEE.

This chain links TRBV7-9 with TRBJ2-5, with 9 bases aligning to TRBD2. This CDR3 has 15 amino acids. CDR1 is SEHNR and CDR2 is FQNEAQ in the germline V gene (reference sequence). With V trimmed by 1 base and J by 1 base, 1 base remained unmatched. CDR3 nucleotide sequence: TGTGCCAGCAGCTTAGGCGGGGGGGCCCAAGAGACCCAGTACTTC. Translated, it gives CASSLGGGAQETQYF.

This clone appeared a few times. The rearrangement links TRBV19 to TRBJ2-1; TRBD1 matches 10 bases. Losses at the gene ends were 4 bases for V and 3 bases for J; bases not matched to a gene: 3. The germline gives CDR1 LNHDA, CDR2 SQIVND (reference sequence). CDR3 size: 15 residues. Here the CDR3 reads CASSRTGGLYNEQFF. CDR3 bases: TGTGCCAGTAGTAGGACAGGGGGACTCTACAATGAGCAGTTCTTC.

The J gene is TRBJ2-3, the V gene TRBV11-2, with 7 bases identical to TRBD2. The CDR3 has 16 amino acids. CDR1 is SGHAT, CDR2 FQNNGV, per germline. V shed 2 bases, J shed 6 bases, and the junction held 11 bases outside the gene matches. The CDR3 nucleotides are TGTGCCAGCAGCTTAATCGGCAGCGGGGTTCGCGATACGCAGTATTTT. This sequence encodes CASSLIGSGVRDTQYF.

The gene calls are TRBV6-6 and TRBJ2-7, with 10 bases fitting TRBD1. J was trimmed by 0 bases and V by 6 bases; bases with no gene match: 8. Germline CDR1 is MNHNY and CDR2 is SVGAGI (reference sequence). The CDR3 is 16 amino acids. The CDR3 reads CASSQGTGASSYEQYF. The CDR3 DNA reads TGTGCCAGCAGCCAGGGGACAGGGGCGAGCTCCTACGAGCAGTACTTC.

The rearrangement links TRBV11-2 to TRBJ1-1, with D hard to call. Germline CDR1 reads SGHAT; CDR2 reads FQNNGV. CDR3 length: 12 residues. Trimming took 1 base from V and 6 from J, leaving 6 bases between them. The CDR3 sequence is CASSLVRAEAFF. DNA of the CDR3: TGTGCCAGCAGCTTAGTGCGTGCTGAAGCTTTCTTT. Together with reference TRBV11-2 and TRBJ1-1, the CDR3 gives the full variable domain: EAGVAQSPRYKIIEKRQSVAFWCNPISGHATLYWYQQILGQGPKLLIQFQNNGVVDDSQLPKDRFSAERLKGVDSTLKIQPAKLEDSAVYLCASSLVRAEAFFGQGTRLTVV.

The genes are TRBV29-1 and TRBJ2-7, with TRBD1 identical over 11 bases. The CDR3 is made up of 13 amino acids. V shed 6 bases, J shed 6 bases, and the junction held 7 bases outside the gene matches. Germline CDR1 SQVTM, CDR2 ANQGSEA. The CDR3 coding sequence is TGCAGCGTATTGGACAGGGGGCAGGTCGAGCAGTACTTC. Its protein product is CSVLDRGQVEQYF.

This clone has just a few counts. The CDR3 DNA sequence: TGTGCCAGCAGTGATGGCACAGGGGGGCGGGGCGAGCAGTACTTC. Its translation: CASSDGTGGRGEQYF. The chain couples TRBV6-1 to TRBJ2-7; 8 bases map to TRBD1. The CDR3 spans 15 residues. Per germline, CDR1 MNHNS and CDR2 SASEGT. V shed 3 bases, J shed 6 bases, and the junction held 10 bases outside the gene matches.

This clone was observed a handful of times. The chain uses TRBV4-3 and TRBJ2-3; D unresolved. The length of the CDR3 is 13 residues. Germline CDR1 is LGHNA and CDR2 is YSLEER. The germline V and J ends were trimmed by 9 bases and 2 bases, with 12 bases remaining between them. CDR3: CASSSRVTDTQYF. The CDR3 DNA follows: TGCGCCAGTTCTTCCCGGGTCACAGATACGCAGTATTTT.

This chain links TRBV4-3 with TRBJ1-4; D perhaps matches TRBD1 (5 bases). Looked up from germline, CDR1 is LGHNA and CDR2 is YSLEER. The V gene lost 3 bases and the J gene lost 5 bases, with 13 bases spanning the gap. This CDR3 region has 15 residues. The CDR3 coding sequence is TGCGCCAGCAGCCATGACCCGGGGGGGAATGAAAAACTGTTTTTT. Translated: CASSHDPGGNEKLFF.

CDR3: CASSLASRGGHSPLHF. CDR3 DNA sequence: TGTGCCAGCAGCTTAGCTAGTCGGGGAGGGCATTCACCCCTCCACTTT. The rearrangement links TRBV7-9 to TRBJ1-6; no firm D call. The CDR3 has 16 amino acids. Looked up from germline, CDR1 is SEHNR and CDR2 is FQNEAQ (reference sequence). The V gene lost 0 bases and the J gene lost 8 bases, with 14 bases spanning the gap.

The chain has TRBV6-5 and TRBJ1-5; a weak D match, TRBD1 (5 bases). The CDR3 is 15 amino acids. Per the germline V gene, CDR1 is MNHEY and CDR2 is SVGAGI. Trimming left V 6 bases short and J 7 bases short, with 19 bases between. CDR3 nucleotide sequence: TGTGCCAGCAGAACCCCGGGGGAGGGAGGCCAGCCCCAGCATTTT. It encodes CASRTPGEGGQPQHF.

The chain joins TRBV5-4 to TRBJ2-1, with a tentative D call TRBD2 (5 bases). The CDR3 extends over 15 amino acids. Trimming removed 0 bases from V and 10 bases from J, with 17 bases in between. CDR1 and CDR2 from the germline V gene are SGHNT and YYREEE (reference sequence). The CDR3 DNA follows: TGTGCCAGCAGCTTGGCGGGGAGAGGTACCAAGGAGCAGTTCTTC. It specifies CASSLAGRGTKEQFF.

V gene TRBV12-5 combines with J gene TRBJ2-1; D not certain. Trimming cost V 0 bases and J 10 bases, with 7 bases left between them. Germline V gives CDR1 LGHNT, CDR2 FRNRAP. The CDR3 sequence is 12 residues long. DNA of the CDR3: TGTGCTAGTGGTTTGGTTCGTGAGGAGCAGTTCTTC. It translates to CASGLVREEQFF.

This chain uses TRBV9 with TRBJ1-5, with TRBD1 as a possible D gene (5 bases). Germline V CDR1 and CDR2: SGDLS, YYNGEE. The germline V and J ends were trimmed by 2 bases and 3 bases, with 9 bases remaining between them. This CDR3 is 14 amino acids long. As DNA, the CDR3 is TGTGCCAGCAGCGTGGACACTTTCAATCAGCCCCAGCATTTT. It yields the protein CASSVDTFNQPQHF.

This clone was counted between two and nine times. The rearrangement uses TRBV5-1 and TRBJ2-3; D might be TRBD2 (6 bases). The CDR3 runs to 18 residues. The germline gives CDR1 SGHRS, CDR2 YFSETQ. V gave up 0 bases and J gave up 1 base, with 18 bases separating them. CDR3 bases: TGCGCCAGCAGCTTGGGGGCGTGGAGCGGGCGACGCACAGATACGCAGTATTTT. Amino acid sequence: CASSLGAWSGRRTDTQYF.

V and J are TRBV20-1 and TRBJ2-2; 7 nucleotides agree with TRBD2. Germline-derived CDR1 and CDR2 are DFQATT and SNEGSKA (reference sequence). V lost 3 bases, J lost 2 bases, and 9 bases stayed unmatched. CDR3 length: 16 amino acids. The CDR3 bases are TGCAGTGCTAGTGGGGCCGGGACTACTAACACCGGGGAGCTGTTTTTT. Its translation is CSASGAGTTNTGELFF.

The rearrangement links TRBV7-2 to TRBJ2-1; 10 nucleotides agree with TRBD2. The CDR3 has 12 amino acids. The V gene's germline CDR1 is SGHTA and CDR2 FQGNSA. The junction had 3 bases not matched to a gene; V was cut back by 4 bases and J by 12 bases. The CDR3 region is CASSYRTSGQFF. CDR3 bases: TGTGCCAGCAGCTACCGGACTAGCGGGCAGTTCTTC.

This chain connects TRBV7-2 to TRBJ2-1; tentative D call: TRBD1 (6 bases). Germline V gene lookup returns CDR1 SGHTA and CDR2 FQGNSA. CDR3 length: 15 residues. Trimming removed 5 bases from V and 0 bases from J, with 11 bases in between. The CDR3 spells CASSTTGSSYNEQFF. CDR3 in DNA: TGTGCCAGCAGCACAACAGGGAGCTCCTACAATGAGCAGTTCTTC.